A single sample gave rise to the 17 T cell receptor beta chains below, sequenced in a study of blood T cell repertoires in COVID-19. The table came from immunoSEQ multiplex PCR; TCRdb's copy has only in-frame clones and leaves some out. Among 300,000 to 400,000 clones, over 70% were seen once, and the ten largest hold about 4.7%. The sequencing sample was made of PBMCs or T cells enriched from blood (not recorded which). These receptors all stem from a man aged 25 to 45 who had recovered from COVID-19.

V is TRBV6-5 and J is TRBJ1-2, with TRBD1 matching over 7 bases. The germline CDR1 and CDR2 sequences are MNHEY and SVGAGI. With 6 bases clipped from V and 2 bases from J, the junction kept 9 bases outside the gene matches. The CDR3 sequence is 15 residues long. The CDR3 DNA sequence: TGTGCCAGCAGAACCACAGGGGCCCCGAACTATGGCTACACCTTC. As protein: CASRTTGAPNYGYTF.

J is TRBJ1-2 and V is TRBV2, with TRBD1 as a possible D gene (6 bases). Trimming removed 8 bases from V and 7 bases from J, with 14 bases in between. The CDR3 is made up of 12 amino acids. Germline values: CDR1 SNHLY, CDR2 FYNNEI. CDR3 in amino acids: CASGEQGAGYTF. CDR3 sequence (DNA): TGTGCCAGCGGCGAACAGGGAGCTGGCTACACCTTC.

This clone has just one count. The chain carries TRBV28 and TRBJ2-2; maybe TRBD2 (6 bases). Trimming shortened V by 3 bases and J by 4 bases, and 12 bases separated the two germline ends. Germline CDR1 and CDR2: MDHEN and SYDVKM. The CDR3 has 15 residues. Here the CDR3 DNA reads TGTGCCAGCAGTTTTCGGGTCGGGGGCACCGGGGAGCTGTTTTTT. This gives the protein CASSFRVGGTGELFF.

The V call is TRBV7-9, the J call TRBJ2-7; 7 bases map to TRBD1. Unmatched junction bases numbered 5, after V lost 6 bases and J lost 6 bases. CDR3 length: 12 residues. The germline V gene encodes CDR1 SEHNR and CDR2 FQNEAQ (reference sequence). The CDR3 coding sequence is TGTGCCAGCAGGCCACAGGGGCCCGAGCAGTACTTC. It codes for CASRPQGPEQYF.

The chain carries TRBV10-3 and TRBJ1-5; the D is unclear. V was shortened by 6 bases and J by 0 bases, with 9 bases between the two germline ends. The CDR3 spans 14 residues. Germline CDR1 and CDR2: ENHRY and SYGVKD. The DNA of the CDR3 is TGTGCCATCAGCACAGAATATAGCAATCAGCCCCAGCATTTT. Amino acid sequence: CAISTEYSNQPQHF.

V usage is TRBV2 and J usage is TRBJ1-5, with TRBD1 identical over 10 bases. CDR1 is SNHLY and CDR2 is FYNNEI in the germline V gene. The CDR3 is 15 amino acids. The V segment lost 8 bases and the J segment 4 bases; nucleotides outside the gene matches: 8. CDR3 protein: CASGSGQGGNQPQHF. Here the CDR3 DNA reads TGTGCCAGCGGCTCAGGACAGGGGGGGAATCAGCCCCAGCATTTT.

CDR3 protein: CAKQRLGAGNTIYF. For the CDR3, the DNA is TGTGCGAAGCAAAGGCTGGGGGCGGGAAACACCATATATTTT. The rearrangement joins TRBV21-1 to TRBJ1-3; the D call TRBD1 from the table was never checked on the DNA. TRBV21-1 is given as a pseudogene. The CDR3 contains 14 residues.

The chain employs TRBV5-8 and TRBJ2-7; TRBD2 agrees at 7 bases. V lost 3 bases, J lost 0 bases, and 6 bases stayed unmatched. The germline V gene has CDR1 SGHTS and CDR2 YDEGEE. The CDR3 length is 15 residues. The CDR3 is CASSYRPGGSYEQYF. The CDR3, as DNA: TGTGCCAGCAGCTATCGTCCGGGGGGCTCCTACGAGCAGTACTTC.

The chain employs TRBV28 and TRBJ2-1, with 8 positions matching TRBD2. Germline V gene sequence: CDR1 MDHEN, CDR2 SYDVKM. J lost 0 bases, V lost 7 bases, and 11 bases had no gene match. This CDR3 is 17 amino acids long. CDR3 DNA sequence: TGTGCCAGCAAGGGCACTAGCGGAGTTAGCTCCTACAATGAGCAGTTCTTC. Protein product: CASKGTSGVSSYNEQFF.

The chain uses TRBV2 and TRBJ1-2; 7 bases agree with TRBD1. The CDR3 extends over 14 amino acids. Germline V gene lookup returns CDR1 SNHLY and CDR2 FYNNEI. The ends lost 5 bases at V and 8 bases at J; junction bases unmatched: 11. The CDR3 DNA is TGTGCCAGCAGTCTAAGGGGACAGCAGGCAGGCTACACCTTC. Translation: CASSLRGQQAGYTF.

The CDR3 sequence is CASSLARGVERDYEQYF. The CDR3 DNA sequence: TGCGCCAGCAGCTTGGCCCGCGGGGTAGAGCGGGATTACGAGCAGTACTTC. The chain is built from TRBV5-1 and TRBJ2-7; 7 bases align to TRBD2. Losses at the gene ends were 0 bases for V and 4 bases for J; bases not matched to a gene: 13. CDR3 length equals 17 residues. Germline CDR1 is SGHRS and CDR2 is YFSETQ. Complete variable domain (other parts from reference TRBV5-1 and TRBJ2-7): KAGVTQTPRYLIKTRGQQVTLSCSPISGHRSVSWYQQTPGQGLQFLFEYFSETQRNKGNFPGRFSGRQFSNSRSEMNVSTLELGDSALYLCASSLARGVERDYEQYFGPGTRLTVT.

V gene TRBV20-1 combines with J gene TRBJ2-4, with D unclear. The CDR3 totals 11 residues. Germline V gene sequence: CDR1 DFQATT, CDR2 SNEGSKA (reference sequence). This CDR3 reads CTGLAKNIQYF. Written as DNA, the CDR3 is TGCACAGGCCTAGCCAAAAACATTCAGTACTTC.

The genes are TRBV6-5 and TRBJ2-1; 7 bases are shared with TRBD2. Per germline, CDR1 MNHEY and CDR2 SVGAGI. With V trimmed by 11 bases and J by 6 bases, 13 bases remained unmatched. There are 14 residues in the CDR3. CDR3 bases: TGTGCCGCACAGACTAGCAAGGGTCTCAATGAGCAGTTCTTC. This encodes CAAQTSKGLNEQFF.

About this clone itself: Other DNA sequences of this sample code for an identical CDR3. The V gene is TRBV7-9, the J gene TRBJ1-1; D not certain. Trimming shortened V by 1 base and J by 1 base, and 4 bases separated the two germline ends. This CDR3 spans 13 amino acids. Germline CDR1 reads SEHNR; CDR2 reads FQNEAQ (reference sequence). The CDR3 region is CASSLVQNTEAFF. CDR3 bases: TGTGCCAGCAGCTTAGTCCAGAACACTGAAGCTTTCTTT.

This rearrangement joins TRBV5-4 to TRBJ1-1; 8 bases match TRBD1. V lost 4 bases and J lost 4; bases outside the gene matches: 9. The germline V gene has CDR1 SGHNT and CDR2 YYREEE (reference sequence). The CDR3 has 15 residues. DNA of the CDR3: TGTGCCAGCAGCGCACAGGGGGGGGACTCCACTGAAGCTTTCTTT. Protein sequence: CASSAQGGDSTEAFF.

CDR3 DNA: TGTGCCAGCAAGGTTGACGCGGGTTACACTGAAGCTTTCTTT. Translated, it gives CASKVDAGYTEAFF. The chain employs TRBV2 and TRBJ1-1; D is unresolved. The germline gives CDR1 SNHLY, CDR2 FYNNEI. The CDR3 consists of 14 residues. Trimming pared 7 bases from V and 3 bases from J, leaving 15 bases between.

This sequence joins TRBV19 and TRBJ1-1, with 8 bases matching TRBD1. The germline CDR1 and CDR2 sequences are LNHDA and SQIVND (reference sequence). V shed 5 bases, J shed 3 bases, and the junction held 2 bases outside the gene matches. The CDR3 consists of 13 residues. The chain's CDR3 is CASSSDRDTEAFF. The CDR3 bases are TGTGCCAGTAGTTCGGACAGGGACACTGAAGCTTTCTTT.